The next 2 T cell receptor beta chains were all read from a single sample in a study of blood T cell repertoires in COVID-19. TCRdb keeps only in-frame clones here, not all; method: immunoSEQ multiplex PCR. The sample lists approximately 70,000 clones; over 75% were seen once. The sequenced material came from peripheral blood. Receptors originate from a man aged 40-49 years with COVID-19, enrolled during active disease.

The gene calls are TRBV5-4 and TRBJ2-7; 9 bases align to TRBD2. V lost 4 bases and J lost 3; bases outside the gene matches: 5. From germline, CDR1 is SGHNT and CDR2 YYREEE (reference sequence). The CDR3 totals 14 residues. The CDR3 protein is CASSERGAGYEQYF. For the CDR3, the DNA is TGTGCCAGCAGCGAGCGGGGGGCCGGCTACGAGCAGTACTTC.

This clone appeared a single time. The DNA for the CDR3 is TGTGCCAGCTCTCAAGAGGAGACCCAGTACTTC. Amino acids: CASSQEETQYF. V is TRBV18 and J is TRBJ2-5, with unresolved D. The CDR3 length is 11 residues. Germline loops: CDR1 KGHSH, CDR2 LQKENI. Trimming stripped 6 bases from V and 5 bases from J, with 7 bases between.